This TCR beta chain was sequenced in a study of cytomegalovirus exposure and HLA in healthy donors (dated by TCRdb to the late 2010s). For context, the study as a whole: According to an earlier analysis of 587 of the donors, roughly 180 million T cells yielded 117 million unique TCR beta sequences and approximately 280 Gb of sequence data. Roughly 300 gigabases of sequencing data and approximately 84 million unique TCR sequences were included in an early release covering over 600 HLA-typed donors. Of the roughly 410 genotyped donors, less than 90% were placed in the genetic ancestry cluster associated with self-reported Caucasian donors. The study was designed to test whether signatures of past pathogen exposure could be identified by cataloging public T cell receptors. The study profiled the T cell repertoires of under 850 subjects by immunosequencing and related them to cytomegalovirus serostatus. In addition to the first cohort of 666 subjects, a separate validation cohort of 130 or so different subjects was used. To predict cytomegalovirus infection status, the study brought together high-throughput TCR immunosequencing, statistical association of individual TCRs with disease status, and machine learning. A later analysis re-examined previously published TCR beta repertoires from 600 to 700 donors and added high-resolution HLA genotyping to investigate patterns of TCR occurrence. The later analysis used no new phenotypic data to find candidate immune exposures, relying instead on TCR beta sequences and their occurrence across donors. In an earlier analysis of 500 to 650 of the donors, high-throughput TCR beta sequencing was used to judge whether each TCR beta V gene segment behaved as functional or pseudogenic. Donor age, sex, ethnicity and CMV serostatus were collected together with the repertoire data. In a later genetic analysis, genome-wide SNP genotypes for about three fifths of the 666 donors were used, and that subset was treated as a discovery cohort. Every discovery cohort repertoire had been produced on one sequencing platform. Class I and class II HLA loci were covered by the typing at four-digit resolution. Typing coverage varied by locus: roughly 629-630 donors for A, B, C, DRB1 and DQB1; more than 500 for DQA1; some 610 for DPA1; roughly 470 for DPB1. Roughly five DR-DQ haplotypes were handled as single units for association and clustering because linkage in the cohort was strong. Across approximately 420 genotyped donors of the cohort, an average of approximately 220,000 unique TCR beta nucleotide sequences per donor were sequenced, and around 19% of those sequences were non-productive. Study-level results and caveats: The cohort was sequenced for TCR beta chains only, and without alpha or paired-chain data the features that could be detected were limited. When HLA alleles, especially DR and DQ, strongly co-occurred, TCR associations were difficult to assign to individual alleles. In the study, roughly 160 TCR beta chains were listed as associated with cytomegalovirus. Compared with the 666-donor mean, donors in an Asian-associated ancestry cluster had fewer N-insertions in productive TCRs, according to a later genetic analysis. The classifier was reported to diagnose cytomegalovirus status with high specificity and sensitivity in both the original cohort and the validation cohort. Most TCR sequences were seen in very few donors, while some public TCRs were found in many individuals. According to a later analysis, parvovirus B19, influenza, CMV and Epstein-Barr virus appeared linked to several top co-occurrence clusters. Broadly in line with IMGT annotations, most TCR beta V segments showed up in productive rearrangements about 87% or about 30% of the time in an earlier analysis of several hundred of the donors. Because counts were too low, around 18 rarely observed V segments, including chromosome 9 orphons, were left out of the earlier analysis of roughly 600 of the donors. Presence/absence analyses assumed roughly uniform sequencing depth across donors, an assumption that may not hold. Some IMGT-functional V segments, including TRBV6-2 and TRBV6-3, could not be distinguished by the 87-base-pair reads and were therefore excluded. A later analysis found that most CMV-associated TCR beta chains appeared HLA-restricted, with HLA associations seemingly driven largely by CMV exposure. In a later analysis, TCR association rates were found to vary across HLA loci, with the most associated TCRs seen for DRB1 alleles and the fewest for HLA-C alleles. The sequencing pipeline was judged likely to have produced a cluster of highly shared sequence variants as a technical artifact. A further reported finding was that TCR beta sequences accurately predicted the HLA-A and HLA-B alleles for most subjects in the first cohort. Linkage disequilibrium might explain the correlated functional status among segregating V segments, but an unknown experimental factor could not be excluded. In vitro tests confirmed that a few of the cytomegalovirus-associated TCR beta chains recognize cytomegalovirus antigens. In a later analysis, HLA-associated TCR beta chains showed more clonal expansion and lower generation probabilities than non-associated chains that were equally common. In a later analysis, 15,000 to 20,000 TCR beta sequences were associated with specific HLA alleles at a false discovery rate of 0.05. Because HLA typing was missing for some donors at each locus, association tests included only the typed subset. For the cohort, immune exposure information was limited to CMV serostatus. V-gene and J-gene trimming of TCR beta chains was associated with a missense DCLRE1C variant in a later genetic analysis, and the association was replicated in an independent cohort. According to the authors, the approach could potentially be generalized to other disease states and immunological phenotypes.

The germline V end is reduced by 3 bases and the J end by 2 bases; junction bases left unmatched: 6. CDR1 and CDR2 were assigned from the germline V gene as KGHSH and LQKENI. The CDR3 has 15 amino acids, counting the end cysteine and phenylalanine. The sequence is cut down to CDR3 DNA, 45 bases in frame from base 1. Notes on this clone: No cognate antigen has been identified for it. The input lacks base qualities; no much larger clone sits a single base away.

Library preparation was by the immunoSEQ multiplex PCR assay. The multiplex PCR relied on a mix of 60 forward primers for TCR Vbeta segments and 13 reverse primers for TCR Jbeta segments. The CDR3 region of rearranged TCR beta genes was amplified from genomic DNA by a multiplex PCR assay. Amplified TCR beta libraries were sequenced as 87-base-pair reads on the Illumina HiSeq System. The source study handled its data this way. Across the roughly 640 repertoires, a later analysis counted approximately 83 million unique TCR beta chains, some 11 million of which were shared by at least two donors. To remove PCR and sequencing errors, raw reads were error-corrected and collapsed into unique sequences using a nearest-neighbor algorithm that merged closely related sequences. To assign V, D and J gene segments, CDR3 sequences were aligned to IMGT reference sequences. For a sequence to be retained, at least a six-nucleotide match to both a V gene segment and a J gene segment was required. A rearrangement was called productive if the CDR3 had no stop codons and remained in frame with V and J, and every other rearrangement was called non-productive. Following IMGT convention, CDR3 was defined as the stretch from the second conserved V-encoded cysteine to the conserved J-encoded phenylalanine. The earlier analysis of a few hundred of the donors excluded any sequence lacking an unambiguous match to a single V gene segment. An earlier analysis of under 750 of the donors called V segments functional above 56.7% productive rearrangements and segregating when the between-donor standard deviation exceeded 5%. A statistical classification framework was built for diagnosing cytomegalovirus status from the catalog of TCR beta chain sequences. In a later analysis, V and J genes were assigned by comparing TCR nucleotide sequences against IMGT/GENE-DB human TR gene sequences. In a later analysis, CDR3 sequences and most-parsimonious VDJ recombination scenarios were assigned using the TCRdist pipeline. In a later analysis, every TCR beta chain was defined by the combination of its CDR3 amino acid sequence and its V-gene family, and reads without a unique V-gene family were dropped. To address suspected cross-contamination and a sequencing artifact, a later analysis removed roughly 580 highly shared, low-generation-probability nucleotide sequences. In a later analysis, a clonal expansion index was calculated for each public chain from normalized within-repertoire ranks of inferred template counts. In a later analysis, generation probabilities were computed with a VDJ recombination model fitted to out-of-frame rearrangements, and the resulting probabilities were checked against IGoR. In a later analysis, hypergeometric tests were used to score TCR-TCR, TCR-HLA and TCR-CMV co-occurrence, with a repertoire-size bias correction applied to TCR pairs. In a later analysis, false discovery rates were estimated by permuting HLA or CMV assignments 20 times. In a later analysis, co-occurring TCRs were grouped using DBSCAN, with TCRdist sequence similarity added in when clustering inside HLA-allele-positive subsets. For co-occurrence clustering, repertoires with fewer than 30,000 or more than 120,000 public chains were excluded, along with roughly 5 repertoires with anomalous nucleotide sharing. Held by TCRdb, this immuneACCESS table contains in-frame sequences only and omits some clones. Under half of the omission traces to an unresolved V gene where checked; the cause of the rest is unknown. V and J calls and clone size are copied from that table; D and trimming were computed from the DNA. This sample gives around 190,000 clones in total; 83% of them show up just once. The biggest ten clones account for less than 2% of the sample.

The cohort comprised around 700 healthy bone marrow donors. Cohort members were all nominally healthy when sampled, although unrecorded immune exposures were likely present. The donor was CMV seropositive and was included in the group of around 300 seropositive cohort members. A peripheral blood sample was collected from each donor, and TCR beta sequencing was performed on peripheral blood mononuclear cells. Genomic DNA extraction from the blood cell samples was performed with the Qiagen DNeasy Blood Extraction Kit. The source is a man aged 35-49 years in good health and CMV-seropositive. Sequenced material: PBMCs. The chain links TRBV18 with TRBJ1-1; TRBD1 aligns with 7 central bases. In nucleotides, the sequence is TGTGCCAGCTCACCCCTGCAGGGGGTTAACACTGAAGCTTTCTTT. It specifies CASSPLQGVNTEAFF.